The next 25 T cell receptor beta chains were all read from a single sample in a study of CD8+CD57+ T cells in acquired aplastic anemia. Profiling that covered TCR beta VDJ and CDR3 relied on genomic DNA as its template. TCRdb analysed the reads with MiXCR anew, one entry per CDR3 protein. The sample lists roughly 160,000 distinct CDR3 sequences; 63% were seen once. The source material was sorted CD4+, CD8+, or CD8+CD57+ T cells (not recorded which) from PBMCs. The source is a human donor in good health.

V and J are TRBV6-1 and TRBJ2-7, with no clear D. Trimming took 8 bases from V and 3 from J, leaving 11 bases between them. CDR1 MNHNS and CDR2 SASEGT come from the germline V gene. The CDR3 runs to 12 residues. This CDR3 reads CASRVEFYEQYF. The CDR3, as DNA: TGTGCCAGCCGAGTGGAGTTCTACGAGCAGTACTTC.

To note about this clonotype: At one end, the junction sequence differs from germline, possibly due to a read error. The CDR3 region has the DNA TGTGCCACCAGCAGCCAGGGAACCGGGACAGCAAACTTT. Amino acids: CATSSQGTGTANF. This rearrangement joins TRBV15 to TRBJ1-3; 7 bases line up with TRBD1. The CDR3 has 13 amino acids. Germline V lookup: CDR1 LNHNV, CDR2 YYDKDF (reference sequence).

The CDR3 DNA reads TGCGCCAGCAGCAGAATAGGACAGGGCTCCTACGAGCAGTACTTC. It is translated as CASSRIGQGSYEQYF. This chain uses TRBV5-1 with TRBJ2-7; 8 bases fit TRBD1. Germline CDR1 SGHRS, CDR2 YFSETQ. The CDR3 loop spans 15 amino acids. Trimming removed 4 bases from V and 0 bases from J; junction bases left unmatched: 6.

The rearrangement joins TRBV19 to TRBJ2-5; 9 bases are shared with TRBD1. CDR1 is LNHDA and CDR2 is SQIVND in the germline V gene (reference sequence). V shed 7 bases, J shed 2 bases, and the junction held 11 bases outside the gene matches. CDR3 length equals 16 residues. DNA of the CDR3: TGTGCCAGTACGGGCCTGGGGACAGGGACACAAGAGACCCAGTACTTC. It yields the protein CASTGLGTGTQETQYF.

The V call is TRBV5-1, the J call TRBJ2-7; D could derive from TRBD1 or TRBD2 (7 bases each). Germline CDR1 SGHRS, CDR2 YFSETQ. CDR3 length: 13 residues. Trimming shortened V by 8 bases and J by 3 bases, and 15 bases separated the two germline ends. The CDR3 region has the DNA TGCGCCAGTCGACAGGGAGGGTACTACGAGCAGTACTTC. Its protein is CASRQGGYYEQYF.

The rearrangement joins TRBV7-9 to TRBJ1-1, with D possibly TRBD1 on 6 matching bases. This CDR3 comprises 13 residues. V was trimmed by 5 bases and J by 11 bases, leaving 18 bases between them. Germline CDR1 reads SEHNR; CDR2 reads FQNEAQ (reference sequence). For the CDR3, the DNA is TGTGCCAGCAGCCCGCAGGGGACTACCGGCGCTTTCTTT. Translating it yields CASSPQGTTGAFF.

The rearrangement uses TRBV6-2 or TRBV6-3 and TRBJ1-6; the D is unclear. There are 14 residues in the CDR3. V was trimmed by 5 bases and J by 10 bases, leaving 15 bases between them. The germline V gene has CDR1 MNHEY and CDR2 SVGEGT. The CDR3 loop reads CASSEISTGSPLHF. The CDR3 DNA reads TGTGCCAGCAGTGAAATTAGTACTGGGTCACCCCTCCACTTT.

Regarding this clonotype: The CDR3 carries no conserved terminal phenylalanine or tryptophan, so it likely arises from a read error. The DNA is omitted, as the CDR3 cannot be located on it reliably, and the CDR3 follows TCRdb's listing. The chain joins TRBV24-1 to TRBJ1-3; the D call of TRBD1 is as the table states it, not checked on the DNA. The germline V gene has CDR1 KGHDR and CDR2 SFDVKD. The CDR3 is 11 amino acids in total, end residues counted. CDR3 residues: CATSDPAGTDQ.

This clonotype has at least ten counts. The V and J genes are TRBV12-3 or TRBV12-4 and TRBJ1-5; D remains unclear. V gave up 2 bases and J gave up 7 bases, with 6 bases separating them. The CDR3 is made up of 12 amino acids. The CDR3 DNA is TGTGCCAGCAGTTTACAGATGCAGCCCCAGCATTTT. It is translated as CASSLQMQPQHF.

The chain uses TRBV2 and TRBJ2-3, with 7 bases matching TRBD1. The germline gives CDR1 SNHLY, CDR2 FYNNEI. J lost 4 bases, V lost 7 bases, and 11 bases had no gene match. This CDR3 region has 15 residues. This CDR3 reads CASKKGGAGADTQYF. Here the CDR3 DNA reads TGTGCCAGCAAAAAAGGGGGCGCCGGGGCAGATACGCAGTATTTT. The full variable domain, with the rest looked up from reference TRBV2 and TRBJ2-3, is EPEVTQTPSHQVTQMGQEVILRCVPISNHLYFYWYRQILGQKVEFLVSFYNNEISEKSEIFDDQFSVERPDGSNFTLKIRSTKLEDSAMYFCASKKGGAGADTQYFGPGTRLTVL.

The chain uses TRBV7-9 and TRBJ1-1; D is unresolved. V was pared by 2 bases and J by 7 bases, with 2 bases between. This CDR3 contains 10 residues. Germline V gives CDR1 SEHNR, CDR2 FQNEAQ (reference sequence). The CDR3 DNA follows: TGTGCCAGCAGCTTAAATGAAGCTTTCTTT. This encodes CASSLNEAFF.

This clonotype was recorded at least ten times. The chain has TRBV7-9 and TRBJ2-1; TRBD2 matches at 13 bases. Germline CDR1 and CDR2: SEHNR and FQNEAQ (reference sequence). V shed 6 bases, J shed 10 bases, and the junction held 6 bases outside the gene matches. The CDR3 runs to 14 residues. The CDR3 DNA reads TGTGCCAGCAGGGGACTAGCGGGACAGGGGGAGCAGTTCTTC. Translated, it gives CASRGLAGQGEQFF.

This chain uses TRBV7-6 with TRBJ2-3, with TRBD2 as a possible D gene (6 bases). V lost 1 base and J 4 bases, leaving 6 bases between the germline ends. From germline, CDR1 is SGHVS and CDR2 FNYEAQ. This CDR3 is built from 13 residues. The CDR3 loop is CASSLGRADTQYF. CDR3 nucleotides: TGTGCCAGCAGCTTAGGGAGGGCAGATACGCAGTATTTT.

This clonotype was counted many times. J is TRBJ1-1 and V is TRBV19; possible D gene TRBD1, 5 bases. In germline, CDR1 is LNHDA, CDR2 SQIVND (reference sequence). This CDR3 contains 13 residues. Trimming took 4 bases from V and 5 from J, leaving 11 bases between them. For the CDR3, the DNA is TGTGCCAGTAGTACCGGGGGGATTACTGAAGCTTTCTTT. This codes for CASSTGGITEAFF. Together with reference TRBV19 and TRBJ1-1, the CDR3 gives the full variable domain: DGGITQSPKYLFRKEGQNVTLSCEQNLNHDAMYWYRQDPGQGLRLIYYSQIVNDFQKGDIAEGYSVSREKKESFPLTVTSAQKNPTAFYLCASSTGGITEAFFGQGTRLTVV.

At least ten counts were recorded for this clonotype. The V call is TRBV13, the J call TRBJ1-1; D is uncertain. The V end was cut by 3 bases, the J end by 1 base, with 9 bases between. Germline V gene sequence: CDR1 PRHDT, CDR2 FYEKMQ (reference sequence). CDR3 size: 14 residues. CDR3 residues: CASSFYSGNTEAFF. In DNA, the CDR3 is TGTGCCAGCAGCTTTTACAGTGGGAACACTGAAGCTTTCTTT. The full variable domain, rest sourced from reference TRBV13 and TRBJ1-1, is AAGVIQSPRHLIKEKRETATLKCYPIPRHDTVYWYQQGPGQDPQFLISFYEKMQSDKGSIPDRFSAQQFSDYHSELNMSSLELGDSALYFCASSFYSGNTEAFFGQGTRLTVV.

About this clonotype itself: A read error may explain this, as a much larger clone is one base away. The genes are TRBV7-9 and TRBJ2-5; 8 nucleotides line up with TRBD2. V gave up 11 bases and J gave up 3 bases; unmatched junction bases: 8. This CDR3 is 13 amino acids long. Germline lookup yields CDR1 SEHNR and CDR2 FQNEAQ (reference sequence). The DNA of the CDR3 is TGTGCCTGTTCTTCGGGGGGGGAAGAGACCCAGTACTTC. This encodes CACSSGGEETQYF.

This chain connects TRBV7-3 to TRBJ1-2, with TRBD1 matching 7 bases. Germline V gene sequence: CDR1 SGHTA, CDR2 FQGTGA. CDR3 length equals 13 residues. The J segment lost 5 bases and the V segment lost 3 bases, leaving 3 bases of the junction unmatched. CDR3 bases: TGTGCCAGCAGCTTCGAGACAGGGTATGGCTACACCTTC. This gives the protein CASSFETGYGYTF.

This sequence joins TRBV7-8 and TRBJ2-3, with 8 bases lining up with TRBD2. Germline V lookup: CDR1 SGHVS, CDR2 FQNEAQ. The CDR3 has 15 amino acids. Germline trimming cut 1 base from V and 8 bases from J; bases unmatched to any gene: 8. The CDR3 sequence: CASSLVAGTIGTQYF. The CDR3 bases are TGTGCCAGCAGCTTAGTAGCGGGGACCATAGGTACGCAGTATTTT. The full variable domain, its missing parts supplied by reference TRBV7-8 and TRBJ2-3, is GAGVSQSPRYKVAKRGQDVALRCDPISGHVSLFWYQQALGQGPEFLTYFQNEAQLDKSGLPSDRFFAERPEGSVSTLKIQRTQQEDSAVYLCASSLVAGTIGTQYFGPGTRLTVL.

The rearrangement uses TRBV7-9 and TRBJ2-3, with no clear D. Germline V lookup: CDR1 SEHNR, CDR2 FQNEAQ (reference sequence). The CDR3 sequence is 15 residues long. Trimming stripped 1 base from V and 1 base from J, with 9 bases between. CDR3 loop: CASSLGVVGTDTQYF. The CDR3 coding sequence is TGTGCCAGCAGCTTAGGAGTGGTAGGCACAGATACGCAGTATTTT.

This clonotype has a count of ten or more. V is TRBV12-3 or TRBV12-4 and J is TRBJ1-6; D uncertain. The CDR3 is made up of 14 amino acids. The V gene lost 5 bases and the J gene lost 8 bases, with 13 bases spanning the gap. CDR3 in DNA: TGTGCCAGCAGTCCTACATTAGGAGATTCACCCCTCCACTTT. Translated: CASSPTLGDSPLHF.

This clonotype occurred a few times. This chain uses TRBV2 with TRBJ2-1, with 11 nucleotides matching TRBD2. Germline CDR1 SNHLY, CDR2 FYNNEI. The J segment lost 5 bases and the V segment lost 9 bases, leaving 9 bases of the junction unmatched. CDR3 length: 15 amino acids. The CDR3 bases are TGTGCCAGTAGTATAGTGACTAGCGGGAACAATGAGCAGTTCTTC. It translates to CASSIVTSGNNEQFF.

V is TRBV15 and J is TRBJ2-1, with D maybe TRBD2 (6 bases). V was clipped by 5 bases and J by 7 bases, with 15 bases between them. The CDR3 loop spans 14 amino acids. Germline assignment: CDR1 LNHNV and CDR2 YYDKDF (reference sequence). CDR3 in amino acids: CATSDLGLFNEQFF. CDR3 bases: TGTGCCACCAGCGACTTGGGACTCTTTAATGAGCAGTTCTTC.

This clonotype has at least ten counts. V and J are TRBV7-9 and TRBJ2-7; 7 nucleotides agree with TRBD2. With 5 bases clipped from V and 1 base from J, the junction kept 5 bases outside the gene matches. This CDR3 spans 14 amino acids. The germline V gene has CDR1 SEHNR and CDR2 FQNEAQ (reference sequence). The CDR3 loop reads CASSTGTNSYEQYF. DNA for the CDR3: TGTGCCAGCAGCACGGGGACTAATTCCTACGAGCAGTACTTC.

This chain connects TRBV7-8 to TRBJ2-2; no reliable D call. Trimming left V 9 bases short and J 0 bases short, with 14 bases between. Germline V CDR1 and CDR2: SGHVS, FQNEAQ. The CDR3 runs 15 residues. The CDR3 DNA reads as TGTGCCAGTAGTATCTCGTTCGCGAACACCGGGGAGCTGTTTTTT. It translates to CASSISFANTGELFF.

V is TRBV29-1 and J is TRBJ2-7; 9 nucleotides align to TRBD2. CDR3 length: 13 amino acids. CDR1 and CDR2 (germline): SQVTM, ANQGSEA. J gave up 4 bases and V 4 bases, and 5 bases lay outside the gene matches. The chain's CDR3 is CSVGASGTYEQYF. In DNA form, the CDR3 reads TGCAGCGTTGGGGCTAGCGGGACTTACGAGCAGTACTTC.